These 23 T cell receptor beta chains originate from one sample sequenced in a study of T-cell reconstitution after alpha-beta-depleted transplantation in children. Unique molecular identifiers were incorporated when the TCRbeta library was constructed. TCRdb itself ran the PCR reads through MiXCR, one entry per CDR3 protein. The profile shows roughly 670,000 distinct CDR3 sequences, around 13% of them singletons. The sequencing here drew on PBMCs, taken before TCRalphabeta/CD19-depleted stem cell transplant. The receptors shown here come from a girl aged 2 to 10 with congenital amegakaryocytic thrombocytopenia, due to receive a stem cell transplant.

This clonotype came up many times. V gene TRBV5-1 combines with J gene TRBJ2-5; D unresolved. V was clipped by 0 bases and J by 1 base, with 10 bases between them. CDR3 length: 15 residues. Germline V gives CDR1 SGHRS, CDR2 YFSETQ. CDR3 sequence (DNA): TGCGCCAGCAGCTTGGCGCCAGGCCTCCAAGAGACCCAGTACTTC. Its translation: CASSLAPGLQETQYF.

This clonotype was counted a few times. V and J are TRBV7-9 and TRBJ2-1; a weak D match, TRBD1 (6 bases). CDR3 size: 17 residues. Per germline, CDR1 SEHNR and CDR2 FQNEAQ (reference sequence). The ends were cut back, 0 bases at V and 4 bases at J, with 16 bases in the middle. DNA of the CDR3: TGTGCCAGCAGCTTAGCGCTACCACAGGGAGTATACAATGAGCAGTTCTTC. This translates into CASSLALPQGVYNEQFF.

A word on this clonotype: This may be a read error: a much more frequent sequence differs by one nucleotide. J is TRBJ2-3 and V is TRBV20-1; the match to TRBD2 covers 8 bases. V lost 0 bases and J lost 2; bases outside the gene matches: 7. CDR1 is DFQATT, CDR2 SNEGSKA, per germline (reference sequence). The length of the CDR3 is 16 residues. The CDR3 DNA reads as TGCAGTGCTAGAGAACTTAAGCGGGAGCCCACAGATACGCAGTATTTT. It yields the protein CSARELKREPTDTQYF.

This chain uses TRBV2 with TRBJ2-1; 9 bases match TRBD2. The J segment lost 5 bases and the V segment lost 6 bases, leaving 14 bases of the junction unmatched. The germline CDR1 and CDR2 sequences are SNHLY and FYNNEI. The CDR3 length is 17 residues. The CDR3 spells CASRDLRGRAENNEQFF. Written as DNA, the CDR3 is TGTGCCAGCAGGGACCTGCGCGGGAGGGCCGAGAACAATGAGCAGTTCTTC.

The rearrangement joins TRBV12-3 or TRBV12-4 to TRBJ2-1, with D perhaps matching TRBD2 (6 bases). This CDR3 is built from 14 residues. V dropped 5 bases and J dropped 7 bases, with 15 bases sitting between them. CDR3 coding DNA: TGTGCCAGCAGTCCGGGAGATTTGTTGAATGAGCAGTTCTTC. The encoded protein is CASSPGDLLNEQFF.

The genes are TRBV6-6 and TRBJ1-5; no definite D call. Germline CDR1 and CDR2: MNHNY and SVGAGI (reference sequence). CDR3 length: 13 amino acids. With 10 bases removed from V and 4 bases from J, the gap between germline ends came to 14 bases. The CDR3 DNA reads as TGTGCCACATCGGCGGGTTTAAATCAGCCCCAGCATTTT. Its protein product is CATSAGLNQPQHF.

CDR3 in amino acids: CSVRTAGGGGYTF. The CDR3 DNA reads TGCAGCGTCCGTACGGCAGGGGGTGGGGGCTACACCTTC. The genes are TRBV29-1 and TRBJ1-2; 7 nucleotides line up with TRBD1. J gave up 8 bases and V 6 bases, and 12 bases lay outside the gene matches. Germline V lookup: CDR1 SQVTM, CDR2 ANQGSEA. The CDR3 length is 13 residues. The full variable domain, its missing parts supplied by reference TRBV29-1 and TRBJ1-2, is SAVISQKPSRDICQRGTSLTIQCQVDSQVTMMFWYRQQPGQSLTLIATANQGSEATYESGFVIDKFPISRPNLTFSTLTVSNMSPEDSSIYLCSVRTAGGGGYTFGSGTRLTVV.

This clonotype has a count of ten or more. The chain carries TRBV12-3 or TRBV12-4 and TRBJ2-2; 10 positions match TRBD2. V lost 3 bases to trimming and J lost 6 bases; unmatched junction nucleotides: 4. The CDR3 loop spans 15 amino acids. The DNA for the CDR3 is TGTGCCAGCAGTTTGCTAGCGGGAGTATCCGGGGAGCTGTTTTTT. Its translation is CASSLLAGVSGELFF.

Many counts were recorded for this clonotype. V and J are TRBV6-1 and TRBJ2-1; 8 bases match TRBD2. The CDR3 is 15 amino acids. The ends lost 2 bases at V and 4 bases at J; junction bases unmatched: 4. Per the germline V gene, CDR1 is MNHNS and CDR2 is SASEGT. Here the CDR3 DNA reads TGTGCCAGCAGTGAAAGAAGCGGGAGTTACAATGAGCAGTTCTTC. As protein: CASSERSGSYNEQFF.

This clonotype was seen many times. V is TRBV5-1 and J is TRBJ2-5; no reliable D call. From germline, CDR1 is SGHRS and CDR2 YFSETQ. The CDR3 runs to 13 residues. V was cut by 0 bases and J by 5 bases, with 8 bases left in between. CDR3 residues: CASSLEPAETQYF. The CDR3 nucleotides read TGCGCCAGCAGCTTGGAGCCAGCGGAGACCCAGTACTTC. The whole variable domain, remainder taken from reference TRBV5-1 and TRBJ2-5, is KAGVTQTPRYLIKTRGQQVTLSCSPISGHRSVSWYQQTPGQGLQFLFEYFSETQRNKGNFPGRFSGRQFSNSRSEMNVSTLELGDSALYLCASSLEPAETQYFGPGTRLLVL.

The gene calls are TRBV6-2 or TRBV6-3 and TRBJ1-1; D gene unclear. Trimming removed 7 bases at V and 1 base at J, with 25 bases between. There are 18 residues in the CDR3. Germline CDR1 reads MNHEY; CDR2 reads SVGEGT. The CDR3 is CASKVGSFASFKNTEAFF. CDR3 nucleotide sequence: TGTGCCAGCAAGGTCGGGAGTTTTGCTTCCTTCAAGAACACTGAAGCTTTCTTT.

The gene calls are TRBV10-3 and TRBJ2-7; 12 bases match TRBD1. CDR1 and CDR2 from the germline V gene are ENHRY and SYGVKD. V lost 10 bases to trimming and J lost 7 bases; unmatched junction nucleotides: 14. The CDR3 is made up of 15 amino acids. CDR3 sequence: CATTPNRDRGLEQYF. The CDR3 nucleotides are TGTGCCACGACCCCGAACCGGGACAGGGGGCTTGAGCAGTACTTC.

This clonotype has ten or more counts. This chain joins TRBV12-3 or TRBV12-4 and TRBJ2-2; 9 nucleotides agree with TRBD1. The CDR3 has 16 residues. After removal of 3 bases from V and 0 bases from J, the junction contained 2 bases not matched to a gene. The CDR3 coding sequence is TGTGCCAGCAGTTTGGGGACAGGGTCGAACACCGGGGAGCTGTTTTTT. Translating gives CASSLGTGSNTGELFF.

V gene TRBV20-1 combines with J gene TRBJ2-5; D ambiguous. The CDR3 sequence is 15 residues long. Between the trimmed V and J ends, which lost 3 bases and 9 bases, there was a span of 23 bases. Per the germline V gene, CDR1 is DFQATT and CDR2 is SNEGSKA (reference sequence). CDR3 bases: TGCAGTGCTAGTTATCAAGACCCAACAAATGCGCCCCAGTACTTC. Amino acid sequence: CSASYQDPTNAPQYF.

V and J are TRBV29-1 and TRBJ2-2, with 10 bases fitting TRBD1. The CDR3 spans 15 residues. CDR1 is SQVTM and CDR2 is ANQGSEA in the germline V gene. V gave up 3 bases and J gave up 8 bases; unmatched junction bases: 9. CDR3 in amino acids: CSVEAPGQGFGELFF. The CDR3 nucleotides are TGCAGCGTTGAGGCCCCGGGACAGGGGTTTGGGGAGCTGTTTTTT.

This clonotype was recorded at least ten times. The chain has TRBV20-1 and TRBJ2-7; 7 bases are shared with TRBD2. J lost 3 bases, V lost 6 bases, and 8 bases had no gene match. The CDR3 is 13 amino acids. CDR1 is DFQATT, CDR2 SNEGSKA, per germline (reference sequence). CDR3 nucleotide sequence: TGCAGTGCGAAGGGACTAAATTTCTACGAGCAGTACTTC. This gives the protein CSAKGLNFYEQYF.

The chain is built from TRBV12-3 or TRBV12-4 and TRBJ2-7; 11 nucleotides line up with TRBD2. J gave up 4 bases and V 6 bases, and 8 bases lay outside the gene matches. The CDR3 totals 15 residues. The chain's CDR3 is CASSFSGRADYEQYF. In DNA, the CDR3 is TGTGCCAGCAGCTTTAGCGGGAGGGCGGATTACGAGCAGTACTTC.

This clonotype appeared many times. This chain links TRBV7-9 with TRBJ2-7, with D perhaps matching TRBD1 (6 bases). This CDR3 has 15 residues. Germline CDR1 and CDR2: SEHNR and FQNEAQ (reference sequence). Trimming took 1 base from V and 3 from J, leaving 13 bases between them. CDR3 in DNA: TGTGCCAGCAGCTTAGTGAATCCAGGGGTCTACGAGCAGTACTTC. It codes for CASSLVNPGVYEQYF.

This clonotype occurred a few times. This chain links TRBV6-6 with TRBJ2-7; weak D call: TRBD2 (6 bases). V was trimmed by 6 bases and J by 5 bases, leaving 14 bases between them. The germline V gene encodes CDR1 MNHNY and CDR2 SVGAGI (reference sequence). The length of the CDR3 is 13 residues. CDR3 nucleotides: TGTGCCAGCAGCCAAGGAGGGGCAGACGAGCAGTACTTC. It encodes CASSQGGADEQYF.

This clonotype has at least ten counts. Here the CDR3 DNA reads TGCGCCAGCAGCTTGGCATCGCGGAAGGCCTACGAGCAGTACTTC. Translating gives CASSLASRKAYEQYF. The rearrangement joins TRBV5-1 to TRBJ2-7; no reliable D call. Germline V gene lookup returns CDR1 SGHRS and CDR2 YFSETQ. Trimming cost V 0 bases and J 2 bases, with 12 bases left between them. The CDR3 runs 15 residues.

This clonotype was picked up many times. The chain couples TRBV4-2 to TRBJ1-4; D not resolved. Germline loops: CDR1 LGHNA, CDR2 YNFKEQ. CDR3 size: 12 residues. V gave up 1 base and J gave up 8 bases, with 5 bases separating them. The CDR3 region has the DNA TGTGCCAGCAGCCAAGGAAGCGAAAAACTGTTTTTT. It encodes CASSQGSEKLFF.

This clonotype was detected only a few times. The CDR3 DNA is TGTGCCAGCAGCTTGGAACTGATCGATGAAGCTTTCTTT. It translates to CASSLELIDEAFF. The genes are TRBV7-9 and TRBJ1-1; D gene unclear. The CDR3 extends over 13 amino acids. V dropped 3 bases and J dropped 7 bases, with 12 bases sitting between them. Germline CDR1 and CDR2: SEHNR and FQNEAQ (reference sequence).

This clonotype was counted between two and nine times. This chain links TRBV10-3 with TRBJ2-5; a possible D gene is TRBD1 (6 bases). V lost 2 bases and J 1 base, leaving 11 bases between the germline ends. From germline, CDR1 is ENHRY and CDR2 SYGVKD. The CDR3 contains 15 residues. The CDR3 region has the DNA TGTGCCATCAGTGAGAGTAAGGACAGCCAAGAGACCCAGTACTTC. It specifies CAISESKDSQETQYF.